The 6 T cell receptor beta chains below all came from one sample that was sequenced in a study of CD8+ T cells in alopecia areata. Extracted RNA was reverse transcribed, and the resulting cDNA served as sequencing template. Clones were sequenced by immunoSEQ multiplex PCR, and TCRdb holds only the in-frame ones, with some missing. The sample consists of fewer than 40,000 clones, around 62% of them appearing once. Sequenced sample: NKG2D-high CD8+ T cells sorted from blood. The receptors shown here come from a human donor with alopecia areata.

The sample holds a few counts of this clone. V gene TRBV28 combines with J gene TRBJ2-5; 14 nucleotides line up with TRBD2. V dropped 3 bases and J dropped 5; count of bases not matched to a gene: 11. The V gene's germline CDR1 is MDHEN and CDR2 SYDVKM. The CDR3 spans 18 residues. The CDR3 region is CASSFPRLAGGPLETQYF. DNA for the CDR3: TGTGCCAGCAGTTTTCCACGACTAGCGGGAGGGCCGCTGGAGACCCAGTACTTC.

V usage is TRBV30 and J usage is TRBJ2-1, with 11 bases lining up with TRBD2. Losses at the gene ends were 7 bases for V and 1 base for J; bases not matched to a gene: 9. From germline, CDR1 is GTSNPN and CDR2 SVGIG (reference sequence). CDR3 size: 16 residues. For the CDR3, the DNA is TGTGCCTTAGCGGGGGGGCCGCGGTTGTCCTACAATGAGCAGTTCTTC. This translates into CALAGGPRLSYNEQFF. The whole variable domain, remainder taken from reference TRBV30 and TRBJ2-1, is SQTIHQWPATLVQPVGSPLSLECTVEGTSNPNLYWYRQAAGRGLQLLFYSVGIGQISSEVPQNLSASRPQDRQFILSSKKLLLSDSGFYLCALAGGPRLSYNEQFFGPGTRLTVL.

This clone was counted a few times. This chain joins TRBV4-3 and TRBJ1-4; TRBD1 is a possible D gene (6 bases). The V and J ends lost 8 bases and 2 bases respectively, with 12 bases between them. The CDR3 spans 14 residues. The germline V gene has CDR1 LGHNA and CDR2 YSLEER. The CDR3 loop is CASGEGVTNEKLFF. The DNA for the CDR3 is TGCGCCAGCGGCGAGGGGGTGACTAATGAAAAACTGTTTTTT.

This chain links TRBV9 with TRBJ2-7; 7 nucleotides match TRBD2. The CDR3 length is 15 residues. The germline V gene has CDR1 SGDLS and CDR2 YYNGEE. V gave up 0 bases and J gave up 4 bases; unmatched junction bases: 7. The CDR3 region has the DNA TGTGCCAGCAGCGTAGGGTTGGCGGGAGTGTACGAGCAGTACTTC. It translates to CASSVGLAGVYEQYF.

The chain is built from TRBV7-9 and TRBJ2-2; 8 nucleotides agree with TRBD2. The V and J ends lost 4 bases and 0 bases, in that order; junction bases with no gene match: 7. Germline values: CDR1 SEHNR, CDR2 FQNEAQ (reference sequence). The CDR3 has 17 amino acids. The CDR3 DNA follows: TGTGCCAGCAGCTCAACACTAGCGGCGCCGAACACCGGGGAGCTGTTTTTT. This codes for CASSSTLAAPNTGELFF.

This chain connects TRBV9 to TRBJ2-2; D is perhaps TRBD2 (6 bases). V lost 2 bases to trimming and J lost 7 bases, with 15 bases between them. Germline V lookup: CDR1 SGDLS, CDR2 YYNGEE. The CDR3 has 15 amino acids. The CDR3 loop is CASSVTTRGGGELFF. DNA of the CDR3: TGTGCCAGCAGCGTGACTACAAGGGGAGGCGGGGAGCTGTTTTTT.